The 29 T cell receptor beta chains below all came from one sample that was sequenced in a study of shared clonotypes between healthy human individuals. This table comes from immunoSEQ multiplex PCR, and its TCRdb copy is limited to in-frame clones, with some not included. The sample includes some 1,900,000 clones, about 95% of them seen just once. Naive CD8 populations comprised CD45RO-negative cells positively selected for CCR7, excluding terminally differentiated effector memory CD45RA+ cells. Material for sequencing was naive CD8+ T cells sorted from blood. The receptors here all came from a man aged 18 to 30 in good health.

The rearrangement links TRBV4-2 to TRBJ2-3, with 9 bases aligning to TRBD1. The CDR3 has 14 residues. Trimming took 4 bases from V and 5 from J; bases not matched to a gene: 4. The germline CDR1 and CDR2 sequences are LGHNA and YNFKEQ. CDR3 loop: CASSPLDRGDTQYF. The CDR3, as DNA: TGTGCCAGCAGCCCGTTGGACAGGGGAGATACGCAGTATTTT.

V gene TRBV13 combines with J gene TRBJ2-3, with 12 bases matching TRBD2. Germline V CDR1 and CDR2: PRHDT, FYEKMQ (reference sequence). Trimming removed 2 bases from V and 5 bases from J; junction bases left unmatched: 8. The CDR3 has 17 residues. The CDR3 region is CASSLFLAGGPGDTQYF. The CDR3, as DNA: TGTGCCAGCAGCTTATTCCTAGCGGGGGGGCCTGGAGATACGCAGTATTTT.

This chain links TRBV28 with TRBJ2-1; the D is unclear. The V gene lost 5 bases and the J gene lost 0 bases, with 14 bases spanning the gap. Germline CDR1 and CDR2: MDHEN and SYDVKM. The CDR3 consists of 16 residues. The CDR3 protein is CASSRAWAASYNEQFF. The CDR3 region has the DNA TGTGCCAGCAGTCGGGCCTGGGCGGCCTCCTACAATGAGCAGTTCTTC.

This chain joins TRBV4-1 and TRBJ2-7, with D perhaps matching TRBD1 (5 bases). This CDR3 spans 15 amino acids. The germline gives CDR1 MGHRA, CDR2 YSYEKL. V lost 2 bases to trimming and J lost 1 base, with 12 bases between them. CDR3 region: CASSQRPGLSYEQYF. CDR3 DNA sequence: TGCGCCAGCAGCCAACGACCAGGGTTATCCTACGAGCAGTACTTC.

With respect to this clone: Other DNA sequences in this specimen translate into the identical CDR3. The rearrangement links TRBV9 to TRBJ1-1, with unresolved D. This CDR3 has 14 amino acids. Trimming shortened V by 0 bases and J by 0 bases, and 6 bases separated the two germline ends. Germline assignment: CDR1 SGDLS and CDR2 YYNGEE. As DNA, the CDR3 is TGTGCCAGCAGCGTAGGGAACATGAACACTGAAGCTTTCTTT. Encoded protein: CASSVGNMNTEAFF. Full variable domain (outside the CDR3, taken from reference TRBV9 and TRBJ1-1): DSGVTQTPKHLITATGQRVTLRCSPRSGDLSVYWYQQSLDQGLQFLIQYYNGEERAKGNILERFSAQQFPDLHSELNLSSLELGDSALYFCASSVGNMNTEAFFGQGTRLTVV.

The CDR3 coding sequence is TGTGCCAGCAGCTCCTTGCACAGGGCCCCCTCCTACGAGCAGTACTTC. It codes for CASSSLHRAPSYEQYF. V is TRBV11-2 and J is TRBJ2-7; D may be TRBD1 (6 bases). The V end was cut by 4 bases, the J end by 0 bases, with 16 bases between. CDR1 is SGHAT and CDR2 is FQNNGV in the germline V gene. CDR3 length: 16 amino acids.

The chain has TRBV9 and TRBJ2-2; unclear D gene. CDR1 SGDLS and CDR2 YYNGEE come from the germline V gene. V lost 0 bases and J 5 bases, leaving 20 bases between the germline ends. This CDR3 is 18 amino acids long. CDR3 in amino acids: CASSVGFRFGGLTGELFF. CDR3 coding DNA: TGTGCCAGCAGCGTAGGGTTTCGATTCGGCGGTTTAACCGGGGAGCTGTTTTTT.

This clone was seen a few times. The chain employs TRBV19 and TRBJ1-5; D uncertain. Germline V gives CDR1 LNHDA, CDR2 SQIVND (reference sequence). V lost 2 bases, J lost 0 bases, and 14 bases lay in between. This CDR3 region has 17 residues. In DNA form, the CDR3 reads TGTGCCAGTAGTATAATGAGGCAGGCCTATAGCAATCAGCCCCAGCATTTT. Protein sequence: CASSIMRQAYSNQPQHF. Full variable domain (rest looked up from reference TRBV19 and TRBJ1-5): DGGITQSPKYLFRKEGQNVTLSCEQNLNHDAMYWYRQDPGQGLRLIYYSQIVNDFQKGDIAEGYSVSREKKESFPLTVTSAQKNPTAFYLCASSIMRQAYSNQPQHFGDGTRLSIL.

The count of this clone is one. The chain joins TRBV27 to TRBJ1-1; D uncertain. The CDR3 contains 15 residues. Germline V gene lookup returns CDR1 MNHEY and CDR2 SMNVEV (reference sequence). V was cut by 2 bases and J by 1 base, with 11 bases left in between. CDR3 DNA sequence: TGTGCCAGCAGTTTAATAGGTCAGGAGAACACTGAAGCTTTCTTT. It encodes CASSLIGQENTEAFF.

A word on this clone: The same CDR3 is also encoded by other DNA sequences in this sample. V and J are TRBV30 and TRBJ2-3; D is undetermined. Germline V gene data show CDR1 as GTSNPN and CDR2 as SVGIG (reference sequence). This CDR3 comprises 11 residues. With 2 bases removed from V and 3 bases from J, the gap between germline ends came to 3 bases. The CDR3 coding sequence is TGTGCCTGGAGTTTGACAGATACGCAGTATTTT. It is translated as CAWSLTDTQYF.

This chain links TRBV5-5 with TRBJ1-5; possible D gene TRBD1, 5 bases. Germline V gives CDR1 SGHKS, CDR2 YYEKEE (reference sequence). The V end was cut by 0 bases, the J end by 1 base, with 8 bases between. The CDR3 is 15 residues long. Here the CDR3 DNA reads TGTGCCAGCAGCTTGGGGGCAGGGAGCAATCAGCCCCAGCATTTT. Translating it yields CASSLGAGSNQPQHF.

CDR3 sequence (DNA): TGTGCCAGTAGTATATTGGGGCTCGGAAACACCATATATTTT. Its protein is CASSILGLGNTIYF. J is TRBJ1-3 and V is TRBV19; possible D gene TRBD1, 5 bases. With 2 bases removed from V and 4 bases from J, the gap between germline ends came to 9 bases. The CDR3 totals 14 residues. CDR1 and CDR2 from the germline V gene are LNHDA and SQIVND (reference sequence). The variable domain in full, with the rest retrieved from reference TRBV19 and TRBJ1-3, is DGGITQSPKYLFRKEGQNVTLSCEQNLNHDAMYWYRQDPGQGLRLIYYSQIVNDFQKGDIAEGYSVSREKKESFPLTVTSAQKNPTAFYLCASSILGLGNTIYFGEGSWLTVV.

The gene calls are TRBV2 and TRBJ2-2, with a possible D match to TRBD1 (7 bases). The germline V gene has CDR1 SNHLY and CDR2 FYNNEI. Trimming left V 1 base short and J 6 bases short, with 15 bases between. The CDR3 runs 16 residues. The CDR3 spells CASSEGQGGDAGELFF. The CDR3 nucleotides read TGTGCCAGCAGTGAAGGACAGGGAGGTGATGCCGGGGAGCTGTTTTTT.

The rearrangement uses TRBV4-1 and TRBJ1-2; 10 positions agree with TRBD1. V lost 1 base to trimming and J lost 5 bases; unmatched junction nucleotides: 7. Germline CDR1 and CDR2: MGHRA and YSYEKL. This CDR3 has 16 amino acids. The CDR3 is CASSQGDRGDVYGYTF. The CDR3 DNA follows: TGCGCCAGCAGCCAAGGGGACAGGGGCGATGTTTATGGCTACACCTTC.

This clone was seen a handful of times. The chain links TRBV27 to TRBJ2-1; D remains ambiguous. The V end lost 6 bases, the J end lost 7 bases, and 16 bases lay between the germline ends. The CDR3 loop spans 14 amino acids. CDR1 is MNHEY, CDR2 SMNVEV, per germline (reference sequence). This chain's CDR3 is CASSLEPLGNEQFF. The CDR3 nucleotides are TGTGCCAGCAGCCTAGAACCGCTAGGTAATGAGCAGTTCTTC.

The chain couples TRBV7-2 to TRBJ2-1; 13 bases match TRBD2. J gave up 3 bases and V 4 bases, and 3 bases lay outside the gene matches. Germline values: CDR1 SGHTA, CDR2 FQGNSA. This CDR3 is built from 16 residues. In nucleotides, the CDR3 is TGTGCCAGCAGCTGGGGGACTAGCGGGGACTACAATGAGCAGTTCTTC. It is translated as CASSWGTSGDYNEQFF.

This rearrangement joins TRBV6-5 to TRBJ1-1; 9 nucleotides match TRBD1. The germline V gene has CDR1 MNHEY and CDR2 SVGAGI. CDR3 length: 15 amino acids. The V segment lost 5 bases and the J segment 2 bases; nucleotides outside the gene matches: 6. CDR3 in DNA: TGTGCCAGCAGTCAATCGACAGGGGGAAACACTGAAGCTTTCTTT. This sequence encodes CASSQSTGGNTEAFF.

V usage is TRBV7-9 and J usage is TRBJ1-2, with TRBD1 matching over 10 bases. The CDR3 length is 18 residues. V lost 4 bases to trimming and J lost 5 bases; unmatched junction nucleotides: 16. Germline-derived CDR1 and CDR2 are SEHNR and FQNEAQ (reference sequence). The CDR3 DNA reads as TGTGCCAGCAGCTCCCCTAGGGGGGACAGGGGCGAAGGTTATGGCTACACCTTC. This codes for CASSSPRGDRGEGYGYTF.

The chain combines TRBV7-2 with TRBJ2-1, with 8 bases fitting TRBD2. CDR1 SGHTA and CDR2 FQGNSA come from the germline V gene. V gave up 6 bases and J gave up 6 bases; unmatched junction bases: 4. The CDR3 length is 13 residues. The CDR3 DNA reads as TGTGCCAGCAGTCGCGGGGGGCCCAATGAGCAGTTCTTC. It encodes CASSRGGPNEQFF. The variable domain in full, completed from reference TRBV7-2 and TRBJ2-1, reads GAGVSQSPSNKVTEKGKDVELRCDPISGHTALYWYRQSLGQGLEFLIYFQGNSAPDKSGLPSDRFSAERTGGSVSTLTIQRTQQEDSAVYLCASSRGGPNEQFFGPGTRLTVL.

The chain couples TRBV28 to TRBJ2-7, with D hard to call. The CDR3 has 12 amino acids. The V and J ends lost 0 bases and 4 bases respectively, with 4 bases between them. CDR1 and CDR2 (germline): MDHEN, SYDVKM. The CDR3 bases are TGTGCCAGCAGTTTATGGCGATACGAGCAGTACTTC. It codes for CASSLWRYEQYF.

The rearrangement joins TRBV28 to TRBJ2-3; 13 nucleotides match TRBD2. J lost 11 bases, V lost 6 bases, and 5 bases had no gene match. The germline gives CDR1 MDHEN, CDR2 SYDVKM. This CDR3 contains 13 residues. Here the CDR3 DNA reads TGTGCCAGCAGCCCCGGGACTAGCGGGATGCAGTATTTT. It specifies CASSPGTSGMQYF.

This rearrangement joins TRBV6-6 to TRBJ2-3; possible D gene TRBD1, 5 bases. The CDR3 has 14 residues. V shed 7 bases and J shed 0 bases, with 11 bases lying between them. The germline V gene has CDR1 MNHNY and CDR2 SVGAGI (reference sequence). CDR3 nucleotides: TGTGCCAGCAACTTAGACAGTAGCACAGATACGCAGTATTTT. Amino acids: CASNLDSSTDTQYF.

The rearrangement uses TRBV14 and TRBJ2-1; 14 bases fit TRBD2. The CDR3 contains 21 residues. Trimming cost V 4 bases and J 1 base; bases outside gene matches: 15. Germline values: CDR1 SGHDN, CDR2 FVKESK. The CDR3 nucleotides are TGTGCCAGCAGCCTCGGACCCTTGACTAGCGGGGGGGCCGGGTCCTACAATGAGCAGTTCTTC. This translates into CASSLGPLTSGGAGSYNEQFF. The full variable domain, its missing parts supplied by reference TRBV14 and TRBJ2-1, is EAGVTQFPSHSVIEKGQTVTLRCDPISGHDNLYWYRRVMGKEIKFLLHFVKESKQDESGMPNNRFLAERTGGTYSTLKVQPAELEDSGVYFCASSLGPLTSGGAGSYNEQFFGPGTRLTVL.

V gene TRBV5-4 combines with J gene TRBJ2-7; D is uncertain. V was shortened by 3 bases and J by 0 bases, with 10 bases between the two germline ends. This CDR3 has 14 amino acids. Germline-derived CDR1 and CDR2 are SGHNT and YYREEE (reference sequence). This chain's CDR3 is CASSSDVYSYEQYF. CDR3 DNA: TGTGCCAGCAGCTCGGACGTATACTCCTACGAGCAGTACTTC.

The chain uses TRBV11-2 and TRBJ2-7, with TRBD1 identical over 10 bases. The J segment lost 4 bases and the V segment lost 5 bases, leaving 8 bases of the junction unmatched. The CDR3 runs to 15 residues. Per the germline V gene, CDR1 is SGHAT and CDR2 is FQNNGV. CDR3 protein: CASSATGTGAYEQYF. In DNA form, the CDR3 reads TGTGCCAGCAGCGCAACCGGGACAGGGGCATACGAGCAGTACTTC.

This clone was observed once. This chain connects TRBV9 to TRBJ2-5, with TRBD2 as a possible D gene (5 bases). The germline gives CDR1 SGDLS, CDR2 YYNGEE. The CDR3 is 15 residues long. V gave up 0 bases and J gave up 5 bases, with 14 bases separating them. The CDR3 protein is CASSVGAASFETQYF. The CDR3 DNA reads as TGTGCCAGCAGCGTAGGGGCGGCTAGCTTCGAGACCCAGTACTTC.

The chain combines TRBV4-1 with TRBJ2-7; the D call may be TRBD1 or TRBD2 (5 bases each). Germline V gene data show CDR1 as MGHRA and CDR2 as YSYEKL. CDR3 length: 15 residues. With 1 base removed from V and 2 bases from J, the gap between germline ends came to 12 bases. CDR3 amino acids: CASSQVGDATYEQYF. The DNA of the CDR3 is TGCGCCAGCAGCCAAGTCGGGGACGCAACCTACGAGCAGTACTTC.

This chain connects TRBV2 to TRBJ2-7; D perhaps matches TRBD1 (5 bases). In germline, CDR1 is SNHLY, CDR2 FYNNEI. Trimming stripped 1 base from V and 6 bases from J, with 16 bases between. This CDR3 spans 15 amino acids. CDR3 sequence (DNA): TGTGCCAGCAGTGAAGGGCAGGGTGGTCAACGCGAGCAGTACTTC. This gives the protein CASSEGQGGQREQYF.

The genes are TRBV29-1 and TRBJ2-2; 7 bases map to TRBD2. J lost 0 bases, V lost 6 bases, and 7 bases had no gene match. Germline CDR1 SQVTM, CDR2 ANQGSEA. The length of the CDR3 is 15 residues. As DNA, the CDR3 is TGCAGCGTCGGACTGCTAGCGGCGAACACCGGGGAGCTGTTTTTT. Translation: CSVGLLAANTGELFF.